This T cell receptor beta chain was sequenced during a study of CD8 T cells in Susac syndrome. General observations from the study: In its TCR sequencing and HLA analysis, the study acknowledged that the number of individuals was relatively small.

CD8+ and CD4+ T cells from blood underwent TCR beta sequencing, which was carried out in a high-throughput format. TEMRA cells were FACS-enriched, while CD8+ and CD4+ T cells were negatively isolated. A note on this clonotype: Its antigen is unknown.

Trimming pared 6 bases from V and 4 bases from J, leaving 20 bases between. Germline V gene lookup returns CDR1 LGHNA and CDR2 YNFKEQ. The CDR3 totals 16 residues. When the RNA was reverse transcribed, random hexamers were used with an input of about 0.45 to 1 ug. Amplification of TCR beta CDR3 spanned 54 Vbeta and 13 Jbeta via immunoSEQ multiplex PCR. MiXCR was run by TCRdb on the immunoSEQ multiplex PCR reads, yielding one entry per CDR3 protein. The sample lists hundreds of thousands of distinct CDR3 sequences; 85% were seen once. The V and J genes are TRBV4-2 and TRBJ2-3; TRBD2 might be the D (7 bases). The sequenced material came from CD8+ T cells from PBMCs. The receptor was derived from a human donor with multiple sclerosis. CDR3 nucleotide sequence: TGTGCCAGCAGGGAAAGGGGGGGAGGGAACGCAGATACGCAGTATTTT. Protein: CASRERGGGNADTQYF.